Each of the 28 T cell receptor beta chains below was sequenced from the same sample in a study of blood T cell repertoires in COVID-19. Sequencing was performed with immunoSEQ multiplex PCR; in TCRdb, only in-frame clones are kept and a portion is missing. The table shows over 50,000 clones, with 80% to 95% occurring only once. The sequencing sample was made of peripheral blood. These receptors originate from a human donor with active COVID-19. The donor label of this sample is uncertain.

The chain combines TRBV11-2 with TRBJ1-6; D is perhaps TRBD1 (6 bases). Germline V lookup: CDR1 SGHAT, CDR2 FQNNGV. V was pared by 1 base and J by 8 bases, with 12 bases between. CDR3 length equals 15 residues. The CDR3 coding sequence is TGTGCCAGCAGCTTAGTCAGGGGTTCGGATTCACCCCTCCACTTT. It encodes CASSLVRGSDSPLHF.

The rearrangement joins TRBV7-9 to TRBJ2-2, with 7 bases lining up with TRBD2. Germline CDR1 is SEHNR and CDR2 is FQNEAQ (reference sequence). V shed 2 bases, J shed 3 bases, and the junction held 3 bases outside the gene matches. The length of the CDR3 is 15 residues. The CDR3 DNA follows: TGTGCCAGCAGCTTACGGGACTATCACACCGGGGAGCTGTTTTTT. It encodes CASSLRDYHTGELFF.

CDR3 in DNA: TGTGCCAGCAGCGGAGCGGTACACAATGAGCAGTTCTTC. It translates to CASSGAVHNEQFF. The chain employs TRBV9 and TRBJ2-1; D perhaps matches TRBD2 (5 bases). Germline V gene sequence: CDR1 SGDLS, CDR2 YYNGEE. The CDR3 is made up of 13 amino acids. Trimming pared 3 bases from V and 5 bases from J, leaving 9 bases between.

The chain uses TRBV28 and TRBJ1-1; D unresolved. CDR1 is MDHEN, CDR2 SYDVKM, per germline. CDR3 length: 14 amino acids. Trimming removed 2 bases at V and 4 bases at J, with 11 bases between. CDR3 residues: CASSLGLASTEAFF. CDR3 nucleotides: TGTGCCAGCAGTTTAGGTTTGGCCAGCACTGAAGCTTTCTTT.

The V call is TRBV5-6, the J call TRBJ2-1, with a weak D call TRBD2 (6 bases). Germline V gene data show CDR1 as SGHDT and CDR2 as YYEEEE. V was pared by 1 base and J by 0 bases, with 8 bases between. The CDR3 extends over 15 amino acids. The DNA for the CDR3 is TGTGCCAGCAGCTTGCGGGGGTCCTCCTACAATGAGCAGTTCTTC. The encoded protein is CASSLRGSSYNEQFF.

The table lists this clone with a few counts. The chain employs TRBV10-3 and TRBJ1-1, with D unresolved. V lost 6 bases and J 0 bases, leaving 14 bases between the germline ends. The CDR3 is made up of 15 amino acids. CDR1 is ENHRY, CDR2 SYGVKD, per germline. The CDR3: CAISSKQQLNTEAFF. The DNA of the CDR3 is TGTGCCATCAGCTCAAAACAGCAACTGAACACTGAAGCTTTCTTT.

The rearrangement uses TRBV29-1 and TRBJ1-5, with D unresolved. This CDR3 is 12 amino acids long. Germline CDR1 is SQVTM and CDR2 is ANQGSEA. Between the trimmed V and J ends, which lost 3 bases and 3 bases, there was a span of 6 bases. The CDR3 sequence is CSVDGPNQPQHF. CDR3 bases: TGCAGCGTTGATGGCCCCAATCAGCCCCAGCATTTT.

This rearrangement joins TRBV6-1 to TRBJ2-3, with D possibly matching TRBD2 (7 bases). Germline V lookup: CDR1 MNHNS, CDR2 SASEGT. Trimming pared 2 bases from V and 0 bases from J, leaving 9 bases between. This CDR3 is built from 15 residues. The CDR3 bases are TGTGCCAGCAGTGAACGGGGGGCTAGCACAGATACGCAGTATTTT. It yields the protein CASSERGASTDTQYF.

DNA for the CDR3: TGTGCCATCAGTGAGTCGACCACTAGCGGCCTGCGACGGGAGACCCAGTACTTC. Its translation: CAISESTTSGLRRETQYF. The V call is TRBV10-3, the J call TRBJ2-5; 8 bases match TRBD2. The CDR3 is 18 residues long. V lost 0 bases, J lost 5 bases, and 14 bases stayed unmatched. CDR1 and CDR2 from the germline V gene are ENHRY and SYGVKD.

V and J are TRBV28 and TRBJ1-2; TRBD1 matches at 7 bases. The CDR3 runs to 19 residues. Germline trimming cut 2 bases from V and 2 bases from J; bases unmatched to any gene: 17. From germline, CDR1 is MDHEN and CDR2 SYDVKM. The CDR3: CASSLEGGHRGPLNYGYTF. The CDR3 DNA sequence: TGTGCCAGCAGTTTAGAAGGGGGACACAGGGGACCCTTAAACTATGGCTACACCTTC.

The rearrangement joins TRBV25-1 to TRBJ2-3; TRBD1 agrees at 10 bases. The length of the CDR3 is 17 residues. J was trimmed by 2 bases and V by 0 bases; bases with no gene match: 5. Germline assignment: CDR1 MGHDK and CDR2 SYGVNS. This CDR3 is CASSEYGTGETTDTQYF. The CDR3 DNA sequence: TGTGCCAGCAGTGAATACGGGACAGGGGAGACCACAGATACGCAGTATTTT.

The J gene is TRBJ1-1, the V gene TRBV2, with D possibly TRBD1 on 5 matching bases. V was cut by 3 bases and J by 4 bases, with 12 bases left in between. The CDR3 loop spans 14 amino acids. In germline, CDR1 is SNHLY, CDR2 FYNNEI. CDR3 loop: CASSDSGNPTEAFF. The CDR3 nucleotides read TGTGCCAGCAGTGATTCAGGGAACCCCACTGAAGCTTTCTTT.

The chain is built from TRBV5-4 and TRBJ2-7; D not certain. The V gene lost 0 bases and the J gene lost 6 bases, with 10 bases spanning the gap. Germline assignment: CDR1 SGHNT and CDR2 YYREEE (reference sequence). CDR3 length equals 13 residues. CDR3 bases: TGTGCCAGCAGCTTGGATCCCTCCCTCGAGCAGTACGTC. Encoded protein: CASSLDPSLEQYV.

The chain links TRBV2 to TRBJ2-1; perhaps TRBD1 as D (5 bases). CDR1 SNHLY and CDR2 FYNNEI come from the germline V gene. This CDR3 has 14 amino acids. With 8 bases removed from V and 4 bases from J, the gap between germline ends came to 15 bases. The DNA of the CDR3 is TGTGCCAGCTCCCCTTTCGACAGTTACAATGAGCAGTTCTTC. The encoded protein is CASSPFDSYNEQFF.

This CDR3 reads CATSRDRGRRLPYEQYF. CDR3 DNA: TGTGCCACCAGCAGAGATAGGGGGCGGAGATTGCCCTACGAGCAGTACTTC. The rearrangement joins TRBV15 to TRBJ2-7; 7 positions match TRBD1. The CDR3 length is 17 residues. Germline CDR1 reads LNHNV; CDR2 reads YYDKDF (reference sequence). Germline trimming cut 0 bases from V and 2 bases from J; bases unmatched to any gene: 10.

In this sample, this clone turned up once. V and J are TRBV5-1 and TRBJ2-5; D possibly corresponds to TRBD2 (5 bases). Germline CDR1 reads SGHRS; CDR2 reads YFSETQ. The V gene lost 1 base and the J gene lost 5 bases, with 12 bases spanning the gap. This CDR3 is 14 amino acids long. The CDR3 DNA sequence: TGCGCCAGCAGCTTGCGAGGGCAAGGGGAGACCCAGTACTTC. It is translated as CASSLRGQGETQYF.

The chain has TRBV2 and TRBJ2-7, with a weak D call TRBD1 (6 bases). V lost 11 bases to trimming and J lost 6 bases, with 17 bases between them. CDR1 and CDR2 from the germline V gene are SNHLY and FYNNEI. The CDR3 loop spans 12 amino acids. Here the CDR3 DNA reads TGTGCCCTCAAGGGGGTAGGGAGCGAGCAGTACTTC. Translation: CALKGVGSEQYF.

The chain is built from TRBV7-2 and TRBJ2-1, with TRBD2 matching over 12 bases. With V trimmed by 5 bases and J by 6 bases, 8 bases remained unmatched. There are 16 residues in the CDR3. Germline lookup yields CDR1 SGHTA and CDR2 FQGNSA. The CDR3 bases are TGTGCCAGCAGCCCAAGACTAGCGGGGGCGGGCAATGAGCAGTTCTTC. Translated, it gives CASSPRLAGAGNEQFF.

V and J are TRBV5-1 and TRBJ2-7, with 8 bases lining up with TRBD1. The CDR3 runs 15 residues. After removal of 1 base from V and 2 bases from J, the junction contained 5 bases not matched to a gene. Germline V CDR1 and CDR2: SGHRS, YFSETQ. The CDR3, as DNA: TGCGCCAGCAGCTTGAGAGGACAGGGTCCCTACGAGCAGTACTTC. Residues: CASSLRGQGPYEQYF.

The chain links TRBV4-1 to TRBJ2-7, with no clear D. Deletions cut 1 base from V and 5 bases from J, with 12 bases between. Germline V CDR1 and CDR2: MGHRA, YSYEKL. This CDR3 has 14 residues. CDR3 DNA: TGCGCCAGCAGCCAAGCGCTCCTGGCGGACGAGCAGTACTTC. Encoded protein: CASSQALLADEQYF.

On this clone itself: Other DNA variants within this sample encode the same CDR3. The chain couples TRBV5-1 to TRBJ2-1, with no clear D. The V and J ends lost 1 base and 6 bases respectively, with 5 bases between them. Germline CDR1 and CDR2: SGHRS and YFSETQ. The CDR3 totals 12 residues. Here the CDR3 reads CASSLPSNEQFF. Written as DNA, the CDR3 is TGCGCCAGCAGCTTGCCTAGCAATGAGCAGTTCTTC.

The chain joins TRBV18 to TRBJ1-1; no firm D call. The germline CDR1 and CDR2 sequences are KGHSH and LQKENI. V gave up 3 bases and J gave up 0 bases, with 11 bases separating them. This CDR3 contains 15 residues. CDR3 nucleotides: TGTGCCAGCTCACCCCCGAGCCCACTGAACACTGAAGCTTTCTTT. This gives the protein CASSPPSPLNTEAFF.

This chain links TRBV7-9 with TRBJ2-1; D remains ambiguous. The CDR3 runs 14 residues. V lost 5 bases and J 0 bases, leaving 8 bases between the germline ends. Per the germline V gene, CDR1 is SEHNR and CDR2 is FQNEAQ (reference sequence). CDR3 sequence (DNA): TGTGCCAGCAGCCTGGGCCTCTCCTACAATGAGCAGTTCTTC. As protein: CASSLGLSYNEQFF.

This chain uses TRBV11-2 with TRBJ1-5; TRBD1 aligns across 9 bases. J gave up 3 bases and V 1 base, and 1 base lay outside the gene matches. The CDR3 is made up of 15 amino acids. The V gene's germline CDR1 is SGHAT and CDR2 FQNNGV. The CDR3 region is CASSLGTGANQPQHF. CDR3 DNA: TGTGCCAGCAGCTTAGGGACAGGGGCCAATCAGCCCCAGCATTTT.

The sample holds a few counts of this clone. This chain connects TRBV14 to TRBJ2-3; TRBD2 is a possible D gene (7 bases). V lost 4 bases, J lost 1 base, and 18 bases lay in between. CDR3 length: 17 residues. Germline loops: CDR1 SGHDN, CDR2 FVKESK. The CDR3 sequence is CASSPMGAGRGTDTQYF. In nucleotides, the CDR3 is TGTGCCAGCAGCCCGATGGGGGCGGGGAGGGGCACAGATACGCAGTATTTT.

This chain uses TRBV3-1 (or the pseudogene TRBV3-2) with TRBJ1-2, with TRBD1 identical over 8 bases. From germline, CDR1 is LGHDT and CDR2 YNNKEL (reference sequence). V gave up 4 bases and J gave up 8 bases; unmatched junction bases: 9. The CDR3 is 14 residues long. CDR3 residues: CASSRQTGVRGYTF. In DNA form, the CDR3 reads TGTGCCAGCAGCCGACAGACAGGGGTTCGGGGCTACACCTTC.

The chain links TRBV18 to TRBJ1-1; D is ambiguous. This CDR3 is built from 16 residues. Germline V CDR1 and CDR2: KGHSH, LQKENI. V lost 3 bases and J 2 bases, leaving 16 bases between the germline ends. The CDR3 here is CASSPRALGRNTEAFF. The CDR3 DNA reads as TGTGCCAGCTCACCGAGGGCCCTCGGGAGAAACACTGAAGCTTTCTTT. The full variable domain, its missing parts supplied by reference TRBV18 and TRBJ1-1, is NAGVMQNPRHLVRRRGQEARLRCSPMKGHSHVYWYRQLPEEGLKFMVYLQKENIIDESGMPKERFSAEFPKEGPSILRIQQVVRGDSAAYFCASSPRALGRNTEAFFGQGTRLTVV.

This chain connects TRBV11-2 to TRBJ2-7; TRBD2 is a possible D gene (7 bases). V was cut by 0 bases and J by 3 bases, with 12 bases left in between. This CDR3 region has 15 residues. Per germline, CDR1 SGHAT and CDR2 FQNNGV. DNA of the CDR3: TGTGCCAGCAGCTTAGAGGCGGGGGCCAACTACGAGCAGTACTTC. Translated, it gives CASSLEAGANYEQYF.